Below, 29 T cell receptor beta chains from the same sample are listed, as sequenced in a study of vaccination and CD4 T cells after COVID-19. These TCRs' antigens remain unknown. Treatment meaning: 10-day PBMC culture with coronavirus spike peptide pools or control peptides (ViraFEST assay). The study sequenced cultured CD4+ T cell DNA using the Oncomine TCR Beta short-read assay. MiXCR, run by TCRdb on the PCR reads, gives a single entry per CDR3 protein. The table has approximately 10,000 distinct CDR3 sequences, less than 80% seen once. Sequenced sample: CD4+ T cells from blood, cultured in vitro. The source of these receptors is a human donor who had recovered from COVID-19.

The chain uses TRBV10-1 and TRBJ1-2; D is uncertain. From germline, CDR1 is WNHNN and CDR2 SYGVQD (reference sequence). The CDR3 sequence is 13 residues long. Trimming took 0 bases from V and 3 from J, leaving 5 bases between them. For the CDR3, the DNA is TGCGCCAGCAGTGAGTCGCTTTACTATGGCTACACCTTC. Translating it yields CASSESLYYGYTF.

This clonotype was counted between two and nine times. The V gene is TRBV2, the J gene TRBJ1-1; TRBD1 matches at 9 bases. The germline V gene encodes CDR1 SNHLY and CDR2 FYNNEI. Trimming took 9 bases from V and 6 from J; bases not matched to a gene: 11. CDR3 size: 14 residues. The CDR3 protein is CASHADRGYAEAFF. The CDR3 DNA reads TGTGCCAGTCATGCGGACAGGGGTTACGCTGAAGCTTTCTTT.

The chain carries TRBV6-1 and TRBJ2-5; 8 bases fit TRBD1. With 5 bases clipped from V and 4 bases from J, the junction kept 15 bases outside the gene matches. The CDR3 runs 17 residues. Germline V gene lookup returns CDR1 MNHNS and CDR2 SASEGT. The CDR3 here is CASSTGRPDRGIETQYF. The DNA of the CDR3 is TGTGCCAGCAGTACCGGACGGCCCGACAGGGGAATAGAGACCCAGTACTTC.

This clonotype was picked up one time. Since a much larger clone is just one base distant, this may be a read error. The chain uses TRBV12-3 or TRBV12-4 and TRBJ1-2; maybe TRBD1 (6 bases). The CDR3 sequence is 13 residues long. In DNA form, the CDR3 reads TGTGCCAGCAGTTTTCGGGGGGCGGATGGCCACACCTTC. Translation gives CASSFRGADGHTF.

The rearrangement joins TRBV2 to TRBJ1-2; D gene ambiguous. The CDR3 loop spans 14 amino acids. Trimming removed 4 bases at V and 6 bases at J, with 15 bases between. The germline gives CDR1 SNHLY, CDR2 FYNNEI. The CDR3 is CASSVTVKENGYTF. In DNA form, the CDR3 reads TGTGCCAGCAGTGTCACCGTTAAGGAGAATGGCTACACCTTC.

This clonotype was picked up a small number of times. V is TRBV20-1 and J is TRBJ2-1, with 9 bases matching TRBD2. The germline V gene encodes CDR1 DFQATT and CDR2 SNEGSKA (reference sequence). V trimming: 3 bases; J trimming: 4 bases; junction bases outside the gene matches: 4. CDR3 length: 14 residues. The CDR3 nucleotides read TGCAGTGCTAGTACGGCGGGAGGGTACAATGAGCAGTTCTTC. Translating it yields CSASTAGGYNEQFF.

The chain joins TRBV7-3 to TRBJ2-2, with 8 bases lining up with TRBD2. Trimming cost V 5 bases and J 1 base; bases outside gene matches: 3. This CDR3 is 15 amino acids long. The V gene's germline CDR1 is SGHTA and CDR2 FQGTGA. CDR3 region: CASSAGGENTGELFF. DNA for the CDR3: TGTGCCAGCAGCGCCGGGGGGGAGAACACCGGGGAGCTGTTTTTT.

This clonotype is labeled as medium-sized. This CDR3 reads CSARKGGVGYGYTF. For the CDR3, the DNA is TGCAGTGCTAGGAAAGGGGGGGTAGGCTATGGCTACACCTTC. The J gene is TRBJ1-2, the V gene TRBV20-1, with a possible D match to TRBD1 (6 bases). The CDR3 extends over 14 amino acids. The germline V gene has CDR1 DFQATT and CDR2 SNEGSKA (reference sequence). The V gene lost 3 bases and the J gene lost 4 bases, with 15 bases spanning the gap.

This chain joins TRBV6-1 and TRBJ2-1; 9 bases align to TRBD1. The germline V gene encodes CDR1 MNHNS and CDR2 SASEGT. This CDR3 contains 15 residues. J was trimmed by 2 bases and V by 3 bases; bases with no gene match: 2. This CDR3 reads CASSDRDRAYNEQFF. The CDR3 bases are TGTGCCAGCAGTGACCGGGACAGGGCCTACAATGAGCAGTTCTTC.

The J gene is TRBJ2-3, the V gene TRBV12-3 or TRBV12-4, with 10 bases fitting TRBD2. The J segment lost 1 base and the V segment lost 6 bases, leaving 4 bases of the junction unmatched. This CDR3 is built from 15 residues. CDR3 sequence (DNA): TGTGCCAGCAGAGCCGGGACTAGCGGCACAGATACGCAGTATTTT. Its translation: CASRAGTSGTDTQYF.

This clonotype was recorded a few times. The J gene is TRBJ2-7, the V gene TRBV7-8, with TRBD2 identical over 11 bases. This CDR3 region has 16 residues. In germline, CDR1 is SGHVS, CDR2 FQNEAQ. The V segment lost 5 bases and the J segment 2 bases; nucleotides outside the gene matches: 8. The CDR3 spells CASSLGTSGFTYEQYF. The CDR3 nucleotides read TGTGCCAGCAGCCTCGGGACTAGCGGATTTACCTACGAGCAGTACTTC.

This clonotype was seen more than once but under ten times. The V call is TRBV27, the J call TRBJ1-5, with D maybe TRBD1 (5 bases). The CDR3 consists of 14 residues. Germline CDR1 and CDR2: MNHEY and SMNVEV (reference sequence). Trimming removed 8 bases from V and 5 bases from J, with 16 bases in between. The CDR3 DNA reads TGTGCCAGCTCCCGCGAGGGGATCTATCAGCCCCAGCATTTT. Amino acid sequence: CASSREGIYQPQHF.

The V gene is TRBV6-1, the J gene TRBJ1-5; TRBD1 matches at 7 bases. V trimming: 6 bases; J trimming: 0 bases; junction bases outside the gene matches: 5. Germline CDR1 and CDR2: MNHNS and SASEGT. The CDR3 is 15 residues long. CDR3 sequence (DNA): TGTGCCAGCAGGCAACAGGGGAATAGCAATCAGCCCCAGCATTTT. It codes for CASRQQGNSNQPQHF.

The rearrangement links TRBV2 to TRBJ2-3; the D gene is possibly TRBD2 (5 bases). V shed 8 bases and J shed 6 bases, with 15 bases lying between them. Germline values: CDR1 SNHLY, CDR2 FYNNEI. CDR3 length equals 13 residues. CDR3 DNA sequence: TGTGCCAGCCTACGGGGAGATAGGGATACGCAGTATTTT. It yields the protein CASLRGDRDTQYF.

The chain links TRBV12-3 or TRBV12-4 to TRBJ1-1, with D perhaps TRBD1 (6 bases). The V gene lost 5 bases and the J gene lost 6 bases, with 13 bases spanning the gap. The CDR3 length is 13 residues. The CDR3 sequence: CASSSFAGAEAFF. The DNA for the CDR3 is TGTGCCAGCAGTAGCTTCGCAGGGGCTGAAGCTTTCTTT.

The rearrangement joins TRBV7-3 to TRBJ2-3, with TRBD1 matching 12 bases. There are 17 residues in the CDR3. Germline V gives CDR1 SGHTA, CDR2 FQGTGA. Losses at the gene ends were 0 bases for V and 8 bases for J; bases not matched to a gene: 9. DNA for the CDR3: TGTGCCAGCAGCTTAACCGGGGCGGGACAGGGGGCGGGTACGCAGTATTTT. Its translation is CASSLTGAGQGAGTQYF.

The chain uses TRBV6-5 and TRBJ1-1; D is perhaps TRBD1 (5 bases). The V and J ends lost 2 bases and 5 bases respectively, with 12 bases between them. The germline CDR1 and CDR2 sequences are MNHEY and SVGAGI. This CDR3 is built from 14 residues. CDR3 DNA: TGTGCCAGCAGTTACGGGGGGGATGTAACTGAAGCTTTCTTT. It specifies CASSYGGDVTEAFF.

The V call is TRBV28, the J call TRBJ1-3; TRBD1 might be the D (5 bases). The CDR3 runs 15 residues. V shed 6 bases and J shed 0 bases, with 12 bases lying between them. Germline CDR1 MDHEN, CDR2 SYDVKM. CDR3 coding DNA: TGTGCCAGCAGCCCAGGGCCCTACTCTGGAAACACCATATATTTT. Translated, it gives CASSPGPYSGNTIYF. The full variable domain, rest sourced from reference TRBV28 and TRBJ1-3, is DVKVTQSSRYLVKRTGEKVFLECVQDMDHENMFWYRQDPGLGLRLIYFSYDVKMKEKGDIPEGYSVSREKKERFSLILESASTNQTSMYLCASSPGPYSGNTIYFGEGSWLTVV.

This sequence joins TRBV11-2 and TRBJ1-6, with no clear D. The CDR3 length is 13 residues. Trimming took off 2 bases at V and 2 bases at J, with 1 base between the two ends. Germline CDR1 is SGHAT and CDR2 is FQNNGV. CDR3 loop: CASSLTYNSPLHF. The CDR3 nucleotides read TGTGCCAGCAGCTTAACCTATAATTCACCCCTCCACTTT.

The rearrangement uses TRBV20-1 and TRBJ2-1; 10 bases map to TRBD2. V was pared by 0 bases and J by 7 bases, with 6 bases of the junction left unmatched. The CDR3 sequence is 15 residues long. Germline values: CDR1 DFQATT, CDR2 SNEGSKA (reference sequence). CDR3 loop: CSARDTLAGVNEQFF. The CDR3 DNA reads as TGCAGTGCTAGAGATACGCTAGCGGGGGTGAATGAGCAGTTCTTC.

This clonotype was observed once. This chain joins TRBV11-3 and TRBJ1-1, with 8 bases matching TRBD1. Trimming cost V 5 bases and J 1 base; bases outside gene matches: 3. CDR1 is SGHNT, CDR2 YENEEA, per germline. The CDR3 contains 14 residues. The CDR3 region is CASSRGTGNTEAFF. CDR3 coding DNA: TGTGCCAGCAGCCGAGGGACAGGGAACACTGAAGCTTTCTTT.

This chain joins TRBV18 and TRBJ1-1, with a tentative D call TRBD1 (5 bases). Trimming took 6 bases from V and 0 from J, leaving 14 bases between them. Germline V CDR1 and CDR2: KGHSH, LQKENI. The CDR3 runs 15 residues. The CDR3, as DNA: TGTGCCAGCTCTCGGACGGGACGGGTGAACACTGAAGCTTTCTTT. Protein sequence: CASSRTGRVNTEAFF.

By proportion, this clonotype is medium-sized. V gene TRBV9 combines with J gene TRBJ2-7, with TRBD1 matching over 8 bases. The CDR3 covers 16 residues. The V gene end was trimmed by 4 bases and the J gene end by 0 bases; junction bases not matched to a gene: 9. CDR1 and CDR2 (germline): SGDLS, YYNGEE. The DNA for the CDR3 is TGTGCCAGCAGCCGGGATGACAGGGGTCGCTCCTACGAGCAGTACTTC. Its protein is CASSRDDRGRSYEQYF.

The chain employs TRBV2 and TRBJ2-7, with D maybe TRBD1 (6 bases). This CDR3 has 15 amino acids. Between the trimmed V and J ends, which lost 4 bases and 4 bases, there was a span of 17 bases. The V gene's germline CDR1 is SNHLY and CDR2 FYNNEI. CDR3 nucleotide sequence: TGTGCCAGCAGTGTTGGGACACTCGGACCTTACGAGCAGTACTTC. Its translation is CASSVGTLGPYEQYF. The full variable domain, its missing parts supplied by reference TRBV2 and TRBJ2-7, is EPEVTQTPSHQVTQMGQEVILRCVPISNHLYFYWYRQILGQKVEFLVSFYNNEISEKSEIFDDQFSVERPDGSNFTLKIRSTKLEDSAMYFCASSVGTLGPYEQYFGPGTRLTVT.

This chain uses TRBV11-2 with TRBJ1-2, with TRBD1 as a possible D gene (5 bases). The CDR3 spans 15 residues. The V end was cut by 1 base, the J end by 5 bases, with 14 bases between. Per germline, CDR1 SGHAT and CDR2 FQNNGV. The DNA of the CDR3 is TGTGCCAGCAGCTTAGGAGGGGCCCTAGGGTATGGCTACACCTTC. This encodes CASSLGGALGYGYTF.

This clonotype was seen a single time. The chain is built from TRBV10-3 and TRBJ1-1, with 9 bases that match TRBD1. CDR3 length: 15 amino acids. The ends lost 6 bases at V and 4 bases at J; junction bases unmatched: 9. CDR1 and CDR2 from the germline V gene are ENHRY and SYGVKD. The CDR3 loop reads CAISPGQGMSTEAFF. In DNA form, the CDR3 reads TGTGCCATCAGCCCGGGACAGGGTATGAGCACTGAAGCTTTCTTT.

This clonotype occurred once. The genes are TRBV6-1 and TRBJ2-7, with 9 bases identical to TRBD2. There are 16 residues in the CDR3. The V gene end was trimmed by 1 base and the J gene end by 0 bases; junction bases not matched to a gene: 4. In germline, CDR1 is MNHNS, CDR2 SASEGT. The CDR3 region is CASSEVSGRTSYEQYF. For the CDR3, the DNA is TGTGCCAGCAGTGAAGTAAGCGGGAGGACCTCCTACGAGCAGTACTTC.

This clonotype was counted a few times. The rearrangement links TRBV21-1 to TRBJ1-5; no DNA check was done on the table's D call, TRBD1. TRBV21-1 has pseudogene status. The CDR3 contains 18 residues. Written as DNA, the CDR3 is TGTGCCAGCAGCCCCCGTGGACAGGGTGGCTATAGCAATCAGCCCCAGCATTTT. Its protein product is CASSPRGQGGYSNQPQHF.

The chain joins TRBV2 to TRBJ1-1, with 10 nucleotides matching TRBD1. The CDR3 sequence is 13 residues long. The V gene end was trimmed by 8 bases and the J gene end by 4 bases; junction bases not matched to a gene: 4. CDR1 and CDR2 from the germline V gene are SNHLY and FYNNEI. CDR3 coding DNA: TGTGCCAGCGGAGGACAGGGGGGCACTGAAGCTTTCTTT. Its translation: CASGGQGGTEAFF. The whole variable domain, remainder taken from reference TRBV2 and TRBJ1-1, is EPEVTQTPSHQVTQMGQEVILRCVPISNHLYFYWYRQILGQKVEFLVSFYNNEISEKSEIFDDQFSVERPDGSNFTLKIRSTKLEDSAMYFCASGGQGGTEAFFGQGTRLTVV.